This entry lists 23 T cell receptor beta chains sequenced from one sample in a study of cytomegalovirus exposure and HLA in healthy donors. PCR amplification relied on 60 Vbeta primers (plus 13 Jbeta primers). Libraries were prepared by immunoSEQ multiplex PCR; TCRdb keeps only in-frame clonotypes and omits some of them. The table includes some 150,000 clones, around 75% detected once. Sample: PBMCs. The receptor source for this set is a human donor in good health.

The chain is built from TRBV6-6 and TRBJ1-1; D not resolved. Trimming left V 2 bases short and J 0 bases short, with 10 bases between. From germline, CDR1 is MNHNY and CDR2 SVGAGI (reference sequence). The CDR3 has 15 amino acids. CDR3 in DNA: TGTGCCAGCAGTTACCTCGGCGGAATGAACACTGAAGCTTTCTTT. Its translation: CASSYLGGMNTEAFF.

The CDR3 coding sequence is TGTGCCAGCAGCTCAGGGACATATGCAACTAATGAAAAACTGTTTTTT. This codes for CASSSGTYATNEKLFF. J is TRBJ1-4 and V is TRBV5-6; D might be TRBD1 (6 bases). The V and J ends lost 3 bases and 0 bases respectively, with 12 bases between them. Germline loops: CDR1 SGHDT, CDR2 YYEEEE. The length of the CDR3 is 16 residues. The full variable domain, its missing parts supplied by reference TRBV5-6 and TRBJ1-4, is DAGVTQSPTHLIKTRGQQVTLRCSPKSGHDTVSWYQQALGQGPQFIFQYYEEEERQRGNFPDRFSGHQFPNYSSELNVNALLLGDSALYLCASSSGTYATNEKLFFGSGTQLSVL.

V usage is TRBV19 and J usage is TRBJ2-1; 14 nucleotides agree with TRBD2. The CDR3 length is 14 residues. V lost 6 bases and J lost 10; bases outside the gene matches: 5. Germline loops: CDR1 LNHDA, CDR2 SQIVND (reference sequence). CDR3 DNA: TGTGCCAGTAGACGACTAGCGGGAGGGGGAGAGCAGTTCTTC. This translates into CASRRLAGGGEQFF.

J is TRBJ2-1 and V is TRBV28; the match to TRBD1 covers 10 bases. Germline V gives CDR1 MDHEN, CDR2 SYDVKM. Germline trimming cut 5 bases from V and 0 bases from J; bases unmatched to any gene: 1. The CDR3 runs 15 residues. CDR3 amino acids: CASSRQGASYNEQFF. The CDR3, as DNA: TGTGCCAGCAGTCGACAGGGGGCCTCCTACAATGAGCAGTTCTTC.

CDR3 residues: CASSVQGWAEAFF. The CDR3 DNA reads as TGTGCCAGCAGTGTACAGGGGTGGGCTGAAGCTTTCTTT. The V gene is TRBV2, the J gene TRBJ1-1; 7 bases align to TRBD1. Germline CDR1 is SNHLY and CDR2 is FYNNEI. CDR3 length: 13 amino acids. V lost 4 bases to trimming and J lost 6 bases; unmatched junction nucleotides: 5. Full variable domain (missing parts from reference TRBV2 and TRBJ1-1): EPEVTQTPSHQVTQMGQEVILRCVPISNHLYFYWYRQILGQKVEFLVSFYNNEISEKSEIFDDQFSVERPDGSNFTLKIRSTKLEDSAMYFCASSVQGWAEAFFGQGTRLTVV.

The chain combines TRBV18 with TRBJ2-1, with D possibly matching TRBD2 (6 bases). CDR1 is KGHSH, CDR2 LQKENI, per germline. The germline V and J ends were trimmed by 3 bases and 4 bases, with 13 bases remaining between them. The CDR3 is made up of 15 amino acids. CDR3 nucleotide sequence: TGTGCCAGCTCACCCATCCGGGAGAGGTACAATGAGCAGTTCTTC. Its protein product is CASSPIRERYNEQFF.

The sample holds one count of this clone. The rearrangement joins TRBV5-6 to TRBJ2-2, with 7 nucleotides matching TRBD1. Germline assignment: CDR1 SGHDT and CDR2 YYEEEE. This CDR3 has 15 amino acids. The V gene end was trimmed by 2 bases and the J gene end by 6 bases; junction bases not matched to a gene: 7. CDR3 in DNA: TGTGCCAGCAGCTTTTGGGACAGAGCGGCCGGGGAGCTGTTTTTT. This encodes CASSFWDRAAGELFF. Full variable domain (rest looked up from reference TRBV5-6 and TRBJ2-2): DAGVTQSPTHLIKTRGQQVTLRCSPKSGHDTVSWYQQALGQGPQFIFQYYEEEERQRGNFPDRFSGHQFPNYSSELNVNALLLGDSALYLCASSFWDRAAGELFFGEGSRLTVL.

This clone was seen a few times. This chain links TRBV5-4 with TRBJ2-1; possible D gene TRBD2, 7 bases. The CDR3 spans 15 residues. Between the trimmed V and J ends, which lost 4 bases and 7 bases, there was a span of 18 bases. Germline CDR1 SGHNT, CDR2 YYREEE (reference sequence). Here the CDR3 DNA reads TGTGCCAGCAGCCGGGGGGCGGGAGCGGGTAATGAGCAGTTCTTC. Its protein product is CASSRGAGAGNEQFF.

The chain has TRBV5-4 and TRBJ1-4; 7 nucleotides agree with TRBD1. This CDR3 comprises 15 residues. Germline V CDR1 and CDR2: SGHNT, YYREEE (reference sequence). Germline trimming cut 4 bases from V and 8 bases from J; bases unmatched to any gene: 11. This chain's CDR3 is CASSLRQGVGEKLFF. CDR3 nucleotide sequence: TGTGCCAGCAGCCTCCGGCAGGGGGTTGGAGAAAAACTGTTTTTT.

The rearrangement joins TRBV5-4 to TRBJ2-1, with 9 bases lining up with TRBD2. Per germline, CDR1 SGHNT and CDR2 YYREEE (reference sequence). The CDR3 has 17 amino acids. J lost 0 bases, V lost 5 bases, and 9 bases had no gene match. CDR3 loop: CASRMGLADFSYNEQFF. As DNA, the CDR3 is TGTGCCAGCAGGATGGGACTAGCCGATTTCTCCTACAATGAGCAGTTCTTC.

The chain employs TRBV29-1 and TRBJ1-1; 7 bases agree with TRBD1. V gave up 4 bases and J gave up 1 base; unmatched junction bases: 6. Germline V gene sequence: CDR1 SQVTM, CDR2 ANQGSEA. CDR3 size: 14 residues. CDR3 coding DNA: TGCAGCGTTGCAGACAGGGCGGAGAACACTGAAGCTTTCTTT. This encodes CSVADRAENTEAFF.

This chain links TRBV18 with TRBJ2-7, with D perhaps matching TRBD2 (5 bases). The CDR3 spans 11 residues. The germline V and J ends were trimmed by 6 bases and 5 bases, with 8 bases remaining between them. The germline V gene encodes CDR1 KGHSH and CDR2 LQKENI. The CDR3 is CASSRGDEQYF. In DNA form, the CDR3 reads TGTGCCAGCTCTCGGGGTGACGAGCAGTACTTC.

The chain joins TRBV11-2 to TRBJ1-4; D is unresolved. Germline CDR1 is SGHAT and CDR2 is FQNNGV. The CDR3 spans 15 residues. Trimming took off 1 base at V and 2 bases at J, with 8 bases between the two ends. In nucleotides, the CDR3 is TGTGCCAGCAGCTTAGGGGGAGCGACTAATGAAAAACTGTTTTTT. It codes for CASSLGGATNEKLFF.

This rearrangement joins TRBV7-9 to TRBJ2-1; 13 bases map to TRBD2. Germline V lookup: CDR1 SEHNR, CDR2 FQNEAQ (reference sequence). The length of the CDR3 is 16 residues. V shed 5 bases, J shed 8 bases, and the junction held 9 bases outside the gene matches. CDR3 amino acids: CASSKLTSGGGHEQFF. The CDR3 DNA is TGTGCCAGCAGCAAACTAACTAGCGGGGGGGGACATGAGCAGTTCTTC.

CDR3: CASRTRSNTEAFF. The CDR3, as DNA: TGTGCCAGCAGAACACGTTCAAACACTGAAGCTTTCTTT. The rearrangement links TRBV5-4 to TRBJ1-1; unclear D gene. The CDR3 spans 13 residues. V lost 5 bases and J 2 bases, leaving 10 bases between the germline ends. The germline CDR1 and CDR2 sequences are SGHNT and YYREEE (reference sequence).

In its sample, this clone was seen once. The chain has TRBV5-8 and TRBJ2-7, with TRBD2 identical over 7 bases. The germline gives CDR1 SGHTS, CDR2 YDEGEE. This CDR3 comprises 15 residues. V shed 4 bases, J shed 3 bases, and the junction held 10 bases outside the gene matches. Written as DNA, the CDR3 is TGTGCCAGCAGCAACGGACTAGGGTCACTCTACGAGCAGTACTTC. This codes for CASSNGLGSLYEQYF.

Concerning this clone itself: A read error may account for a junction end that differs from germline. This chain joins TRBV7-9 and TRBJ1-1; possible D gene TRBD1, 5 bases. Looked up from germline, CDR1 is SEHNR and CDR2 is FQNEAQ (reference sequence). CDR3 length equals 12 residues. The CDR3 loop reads CSSSLPGFEAFF. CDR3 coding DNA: TGTTCCAGCAGCTTACCAGGGTTTGAAGCTTTCTTT.

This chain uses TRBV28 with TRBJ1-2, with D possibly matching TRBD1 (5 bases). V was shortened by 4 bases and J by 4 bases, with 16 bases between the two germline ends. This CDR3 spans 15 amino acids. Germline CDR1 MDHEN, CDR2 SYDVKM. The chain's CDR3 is CASSSPTGVFYGYTF. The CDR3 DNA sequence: TGTGCCAGCAGTTCCCCCACAGGAGTCTTCTATGGCTACACCTTC.

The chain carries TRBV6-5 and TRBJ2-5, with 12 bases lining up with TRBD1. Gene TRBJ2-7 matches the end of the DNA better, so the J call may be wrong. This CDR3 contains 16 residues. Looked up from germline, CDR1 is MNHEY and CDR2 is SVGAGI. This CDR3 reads CASSYYGTGGTHEQYF. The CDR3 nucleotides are TGTGCCAGCAGTTACTACGGGACAGGGGGCACCCACGAGCAGTACTTC.

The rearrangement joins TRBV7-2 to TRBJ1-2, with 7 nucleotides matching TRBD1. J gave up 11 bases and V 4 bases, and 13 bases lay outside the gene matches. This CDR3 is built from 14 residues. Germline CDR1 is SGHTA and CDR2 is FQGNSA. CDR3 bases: TGTGCCAGCAGCTCCAGGACAGGCGGTCGAGGGTACACCTTC. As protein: CASSSRTGGRGYTF.

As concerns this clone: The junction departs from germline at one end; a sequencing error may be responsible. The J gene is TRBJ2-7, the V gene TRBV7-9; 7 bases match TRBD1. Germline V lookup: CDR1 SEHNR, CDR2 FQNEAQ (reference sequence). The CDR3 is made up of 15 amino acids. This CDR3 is CSSSLVTGARYEQYF. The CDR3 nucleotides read TGTTCCAGCAGCTTAGTTACAGGGGCGCGCTACGAGCAGTACTTC. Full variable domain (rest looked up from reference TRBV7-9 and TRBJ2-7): DTGVSQNPRHKITKRGQNVTFRCDPISEHNRLYWYRQTLGQGPEFLTYFQNEAQLEKSRLLSDRFSAERPKGSFSTLEIQRTEQGDSAMYLCSSSLVTGARYEQYFGPGTRLTVT.

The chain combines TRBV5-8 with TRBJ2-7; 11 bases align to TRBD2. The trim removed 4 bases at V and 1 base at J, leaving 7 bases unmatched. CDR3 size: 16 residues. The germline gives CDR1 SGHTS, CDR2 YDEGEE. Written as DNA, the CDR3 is TGTGCCAGCAGCAAACCTGGGACTAGCGGATCCTACGAGCAGTACTTC. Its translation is CASSKPGTSGSYEQYF.

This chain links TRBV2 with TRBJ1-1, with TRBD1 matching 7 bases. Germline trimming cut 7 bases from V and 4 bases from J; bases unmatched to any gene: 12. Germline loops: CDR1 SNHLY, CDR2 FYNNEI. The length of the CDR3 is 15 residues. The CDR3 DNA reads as TGTGCCAGCACCAGAGGGGGCCCGCGCGGCACTGAAGCTTTCTTT. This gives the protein CASTRGGPRGTEAFF.